This TCR beta chain was found in a study of OX40 agonist ivuxolimab in advanced cancers. About the full investigation: Ivuxolimab was a fully human IgG2 agonistic monoclonal antibody targeting the costimulatory receptor OX40 (CD134). Intravenous ivuxolimab was administered to patients every 2 weeks at six dose levels: 0.01, 0.1, 0.3, 1.5, 3 and 10 mg/kg. Of the approximately 50 dose-escalation patients, hepatocellular carcinoma was present in around 20, melanoma in around 15, renal cell carcinoma in 9 and head and neck cancer in 9. A male proportion of 70% to 90% and a mean age of approximately 60 years, ranging from 23 to 79, were recorded for the dose-escalation cohort. Patients were allowed to have had prior anti-PD-1, anti-PD-L1 or anti-CTLA-4 therapy, and around 40% of the dose-escalation patients had previously received checkpoint inhibitors. Partial responses occurred in three dose-escalation patients: two with cutaneous melanoma and one with hepatocellular carcinoma. Peripheral TCRbeta sequencing aimed to test whether ivuxolimab altered TCR sequence diversity and caused clonal T-cell expansion. The paper reports the monotherapy dose-escalation portion (N = 52 patients) of the phase I ivuxolimab trial.

In its sample, this clone was seen once. Its binding antigen is unknown. No much larger clone is present one base from it, and per-base qualities are unavailable. The CDR3, cysteine through phenylalanine, is 11 amino acids long. Here the CDR3 DNA is all that survives: 33 bases in frame from base 1. According to the germline V gene (reference sequence), CDR1 reads GTSNPN and CDR2 reads SVGIG. V is cut by 8 bases and J by 3 bases, and the space between the germline ends is 11 bases. Overall study results and their limits: At doses from 0.1 to 3.0 mg/kg, clonal expansion was seen in both CD4+ and CD8+ blood T cells between baseline and week 6. Which antigens the clonally expanded peripheral T cells were specific for was not determined. In the 0.1-3.0 mg/kg groups, partial responders had among the lowest normalized peripheral clonal expansion, particularly in CD8+ T cells. Low levels of normalized T-cell clonal expansion were also seen in some nonresponding patients. After ivuxolimab, CD8+ T cells had more expanded clones than CD4+ T cells on average.

Genomic DNA was extracted from sorted cells for sequencing of the TCRbeta CDR3 region. TCRbeta CDR3 regions were sequenced using the immunoSEQ Assay. Sourced from immuneACCESS, this table was stored by TCRdb with only in-frame sequences that have V and J called. A share of the clones is absent; for the studies checked, an unresolved V gene accounts for under half, and the remainder has no known explanation. Across this sample there are 45,000 to 50,000 clones, with around 89% seen only once. Of the sample, about 11% falls within the top ten clones. The trial excluded patients who had a history of autoimmune disease or were on systemic immunosuppression. Peripheral blood for TCR sequencing was collected from all dose cohorts at baseline, on cycle 4 day 1, and on cycle 7 day 1. Samples were obtained from an open-label, multicenter, first-in-human phase I dose-escalation trial of ivuxolimab. Adults with locally advanced or metastatic melanoma, renal cell, hepatocellular, or head and neck squamous cell carcinoma were enrolled in the trial. Before TCR sequencing, CD4+ T cells and CD8+ T cells were sorted from peripheral blood as separate populations.

In this chain, TRBV30 is recombined with TRBJ2-7; a tentative D match to TRBD1 spans 5 bases. The material sequenced was CD4+ or CD8+ T cells sorted from blood, taken in a trial of the OX40 agonist ivuxolimab. The clonotype comes from an adult with an advanced solid tumor such as melanoma, head and neck, liver or kidney cancer. The CDR3 is CAGTDSYEQYF. The bases read TGTGCCGGAACCGACAGCTACGAGCAGTACTTC.